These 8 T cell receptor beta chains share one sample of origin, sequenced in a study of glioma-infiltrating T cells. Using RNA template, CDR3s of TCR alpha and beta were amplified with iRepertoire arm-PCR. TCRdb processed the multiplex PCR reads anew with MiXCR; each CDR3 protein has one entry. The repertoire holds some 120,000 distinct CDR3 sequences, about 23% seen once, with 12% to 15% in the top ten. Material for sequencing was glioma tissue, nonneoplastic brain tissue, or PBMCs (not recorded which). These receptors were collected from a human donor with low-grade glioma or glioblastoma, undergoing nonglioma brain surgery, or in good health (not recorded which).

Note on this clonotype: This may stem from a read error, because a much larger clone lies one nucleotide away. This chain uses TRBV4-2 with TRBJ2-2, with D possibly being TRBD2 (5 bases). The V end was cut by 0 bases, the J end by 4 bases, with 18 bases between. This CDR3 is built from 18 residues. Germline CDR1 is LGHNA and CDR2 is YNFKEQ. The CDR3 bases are TGTGCCAGCAGCCAAGAAAGGGTCGGGATCAAAGGCACCGGGGAGCTGTTTTTT. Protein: CASSQERVGIKGTGELFF.

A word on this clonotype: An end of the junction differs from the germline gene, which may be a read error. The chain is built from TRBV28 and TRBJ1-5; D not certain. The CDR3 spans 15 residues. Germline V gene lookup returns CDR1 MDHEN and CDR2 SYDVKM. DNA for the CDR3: TGTGCCCGCCGTGCCCTCCTGGGTCGCCCTCCGCCCCCGCCTTTT. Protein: CARRALLGRPPPPPF.

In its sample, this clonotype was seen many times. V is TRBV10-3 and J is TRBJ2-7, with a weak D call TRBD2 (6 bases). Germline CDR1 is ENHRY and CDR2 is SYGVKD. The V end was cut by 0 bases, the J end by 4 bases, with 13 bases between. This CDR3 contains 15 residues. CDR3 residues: CAISESAGSGYEQYF. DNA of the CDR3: TGTGCCATCAGTGAGTCGGCCGGGAGTGGTTACGAGCAGTACTTC.

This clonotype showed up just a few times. CDR3 in amino acids: CASSPQPQETQYF. CDR3 in DNA: TGTGCCAGCAGCCCCCAGCCGCAAGAGACCCAGTACTTC. J is TRBJ2-5 and V is TRBV9, with no clear D. CDR1 SGDLS and CDR2 YYNGEE come from the germline V gene. V was clipped by 4 bases and J by 2 bases, with 9 bases between them. The CDR3 is made up of 13 amino acids.

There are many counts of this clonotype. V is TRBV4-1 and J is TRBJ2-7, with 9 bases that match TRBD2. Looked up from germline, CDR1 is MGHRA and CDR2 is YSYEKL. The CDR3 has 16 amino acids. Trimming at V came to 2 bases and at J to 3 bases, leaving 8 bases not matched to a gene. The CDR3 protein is CASSQHSGSLLYEQYF. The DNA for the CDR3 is TGCGCCAGCAGCCAACATAGCGGGAGTCTCCTCTACGAGCAGTACTTC.

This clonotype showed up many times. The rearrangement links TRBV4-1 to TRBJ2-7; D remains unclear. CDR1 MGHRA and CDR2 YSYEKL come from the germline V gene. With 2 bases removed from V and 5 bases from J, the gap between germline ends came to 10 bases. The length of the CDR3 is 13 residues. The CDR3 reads CASSQYSGNEQYF. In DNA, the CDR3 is TGCGCCAGCAGCCAATACTCGGGTAACGAGCAGTACTTC.

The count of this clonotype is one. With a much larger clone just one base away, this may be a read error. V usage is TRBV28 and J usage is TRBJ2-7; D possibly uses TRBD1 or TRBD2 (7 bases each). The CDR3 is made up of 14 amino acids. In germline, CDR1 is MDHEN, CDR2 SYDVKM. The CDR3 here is CASSYRGGGYEQCF. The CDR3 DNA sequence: TGTGCCAGCAGTTACCGGGGAGGGGGCTACGAGCAGTGCTTC.

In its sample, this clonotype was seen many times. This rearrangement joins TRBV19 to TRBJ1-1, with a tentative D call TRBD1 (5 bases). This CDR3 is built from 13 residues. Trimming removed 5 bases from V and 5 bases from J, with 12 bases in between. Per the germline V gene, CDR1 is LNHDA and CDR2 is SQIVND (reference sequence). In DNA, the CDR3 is TGTGCCAGTAGTGTCACAGGAGTTACTGAAGCTTTCTTT. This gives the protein CASSVTGVTEAFF.